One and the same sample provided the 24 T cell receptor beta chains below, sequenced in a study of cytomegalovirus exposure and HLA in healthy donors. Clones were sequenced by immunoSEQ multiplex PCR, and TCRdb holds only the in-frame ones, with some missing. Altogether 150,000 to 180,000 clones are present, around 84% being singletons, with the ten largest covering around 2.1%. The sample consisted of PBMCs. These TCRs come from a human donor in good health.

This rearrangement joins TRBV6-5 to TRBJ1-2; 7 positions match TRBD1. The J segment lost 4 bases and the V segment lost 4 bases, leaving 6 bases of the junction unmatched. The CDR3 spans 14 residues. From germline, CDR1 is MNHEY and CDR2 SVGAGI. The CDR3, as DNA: TGTGCCAGCAGTTTGGACAGGAAATTCTATGGCTACACCTTC. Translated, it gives CASSLDRKFYGYTF.

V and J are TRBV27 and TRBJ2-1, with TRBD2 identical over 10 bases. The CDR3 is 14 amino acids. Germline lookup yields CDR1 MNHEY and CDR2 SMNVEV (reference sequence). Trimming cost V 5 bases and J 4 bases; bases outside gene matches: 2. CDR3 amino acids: CASSEAGGYNEQFF. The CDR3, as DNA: TGTGCCAGCAGTGAAGCGGGAGGGTACAATGAGCAGTTCTTC.

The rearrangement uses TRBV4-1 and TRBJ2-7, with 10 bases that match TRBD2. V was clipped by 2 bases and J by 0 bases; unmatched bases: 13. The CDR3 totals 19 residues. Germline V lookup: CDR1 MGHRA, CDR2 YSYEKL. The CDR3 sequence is CASSQWASGRRRFSYEQYF. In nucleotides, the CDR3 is TGCGCCAGCAGCCAATGGGCTAGCGGGAGAAGGCGTTTCTCCTACGAGCAGTACTTC.

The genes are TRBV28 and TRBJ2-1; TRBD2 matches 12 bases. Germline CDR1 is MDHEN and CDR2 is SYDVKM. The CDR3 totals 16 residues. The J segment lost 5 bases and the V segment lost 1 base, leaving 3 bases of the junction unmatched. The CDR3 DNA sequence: TGTGCCAGCAGTTTATTGGGGACTAGCGGGCACAATGAGCAGTTCTTC. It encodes CASSLLGTSGHNEQFF.

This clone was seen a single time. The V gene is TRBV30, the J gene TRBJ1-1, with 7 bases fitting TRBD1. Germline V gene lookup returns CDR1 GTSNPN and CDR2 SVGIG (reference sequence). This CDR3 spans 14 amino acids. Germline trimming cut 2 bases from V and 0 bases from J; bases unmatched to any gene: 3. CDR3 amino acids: CAWSNGQVNTEAFF. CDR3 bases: TGTGCCTGGAGTAACGGACAGGTGAACACTGAAGCTTTCTTT.

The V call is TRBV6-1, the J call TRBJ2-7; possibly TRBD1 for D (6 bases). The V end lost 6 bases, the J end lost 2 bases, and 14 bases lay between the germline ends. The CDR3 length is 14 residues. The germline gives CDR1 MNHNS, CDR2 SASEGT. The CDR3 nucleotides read TGTGCCAGCAGGTCCTATGGGGGCCCCTACGAGCAGTACTTC. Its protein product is CASRSYGGPYEQYF.

The CDR3 spells CASSQWTGSIGNTIYF. The CDR3 coding sequence is TGTGCCAGCAGCCAATGGACAGGATCGATTGGAAACACCATATATTTT. This chain connects TRBV14 to TRBJ1-3; 7 positions match TRBD1. In germline, CDR1 is SGHDN, CDR2 FVKESK. V lost 2 bases and J lost 3; bases outside the gene matches: 7. The CDR3 is 16 amino acids.

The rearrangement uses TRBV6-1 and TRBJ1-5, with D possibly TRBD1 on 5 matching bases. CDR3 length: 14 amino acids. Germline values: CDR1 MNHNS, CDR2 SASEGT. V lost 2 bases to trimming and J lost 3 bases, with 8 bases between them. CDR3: CASSEHRLNQPQHF. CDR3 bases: TGTGCCAGCAGTGAACACAGGCTCAATCAGCCCCAGCATTTT.

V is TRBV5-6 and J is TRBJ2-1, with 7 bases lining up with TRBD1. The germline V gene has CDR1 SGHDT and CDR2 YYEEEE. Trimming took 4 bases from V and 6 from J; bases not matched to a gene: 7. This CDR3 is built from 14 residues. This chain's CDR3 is CASSLGQVSNEQFF. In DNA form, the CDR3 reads TGTGCCAGCAGCCTCGGACAGGTTAGCAATGAGCAGTTCTTC.

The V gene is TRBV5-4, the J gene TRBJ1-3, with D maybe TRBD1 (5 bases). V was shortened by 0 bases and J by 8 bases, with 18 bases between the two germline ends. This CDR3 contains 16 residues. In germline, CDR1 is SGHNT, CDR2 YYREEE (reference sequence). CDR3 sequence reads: CASSLETGGVGDTIYF. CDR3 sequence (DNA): TGTGCCAGCAGCTTGGAAACTGGGGGGGTAGGGGACACCATATATTTT.

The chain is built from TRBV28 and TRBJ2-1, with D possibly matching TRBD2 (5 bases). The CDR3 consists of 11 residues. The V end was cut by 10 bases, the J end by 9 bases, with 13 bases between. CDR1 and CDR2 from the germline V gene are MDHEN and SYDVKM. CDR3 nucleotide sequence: TGTGCCACCGGGATCAGCGGTGAGCAGTTCTTC. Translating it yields CATGISGEQFF.

CDR3 sequence reads: CASSVEAVRGETQYF. CDR3 coding DNA: TGTGCCAGCAGCGTAGAGGCGGTTAGGGGAGAGACCCAGTACTTC. The V call is TRBV9, the J call TRBJ2-5, with D maybe TRBD1 (5 bases). Per germline, CDR1 SGDLS and CDR2 YYNGEE. This CDR3 is built from 15 residues. Between the trimmed V and J ends, which lost 0 bases and 4 bases, there was a span of 13 bases. Variable domain in full (rest from reference TRBV9 and TRBJ2-5): DSGVTQTPKHLITATGQRVTLRCSPRSGDLSVYWYQQSLDQGLQFLIQYYNGEERAKGNILERFSAQQFPDLHSELNLSSLELGDSALYFCASSVEAVRGETQYFGPGTRLLVL.

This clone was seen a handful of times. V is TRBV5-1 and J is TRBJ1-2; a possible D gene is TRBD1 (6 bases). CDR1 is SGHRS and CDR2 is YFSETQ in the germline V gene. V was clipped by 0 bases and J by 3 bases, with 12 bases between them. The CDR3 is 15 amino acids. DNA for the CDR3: TGCGCCAGCAGCTTGGGGGGGCAGGGCCACTATGGCTACACCTTC. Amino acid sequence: CASSLGGQGHYGYTF. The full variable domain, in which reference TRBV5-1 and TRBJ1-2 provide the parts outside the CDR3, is KAGVTQTPRYLIKTRGQQVTLSCSPISGHRSVSWYQQTPGQGLQFLFEYFSETQRNKGNFPGRFSGRQFSNSRSEMNVSTLELGDSALYLCASSLGGQGHYGYTFGSGTRLTVV.

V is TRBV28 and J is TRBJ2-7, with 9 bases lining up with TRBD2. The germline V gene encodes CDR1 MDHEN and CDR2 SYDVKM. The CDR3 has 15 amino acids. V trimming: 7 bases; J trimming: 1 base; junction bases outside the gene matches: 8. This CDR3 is CASIGVAGESYEQYF. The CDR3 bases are TGTGCCAGCATCGGTGTAGCGGGAGAGTCCTACGAGCAGTACTTC.

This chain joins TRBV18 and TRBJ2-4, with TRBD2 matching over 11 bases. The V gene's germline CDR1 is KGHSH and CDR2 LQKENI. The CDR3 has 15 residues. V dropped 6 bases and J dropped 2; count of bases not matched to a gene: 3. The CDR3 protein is CASSLAGGPKNIQYF. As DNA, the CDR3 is TGTGCCAGCTCCCTAGCGGGGGGCCCCAAAAACATTCAGTACTTC.

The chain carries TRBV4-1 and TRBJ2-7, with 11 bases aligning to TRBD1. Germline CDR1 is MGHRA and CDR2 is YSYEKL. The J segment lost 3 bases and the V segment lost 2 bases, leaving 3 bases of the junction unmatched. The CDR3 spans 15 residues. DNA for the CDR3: TGCGCCAGCAGCCAAAAGGACAGGGGGCTCTACGAGCAGTACTTC. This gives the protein CASSQKDRGLYEQYF.

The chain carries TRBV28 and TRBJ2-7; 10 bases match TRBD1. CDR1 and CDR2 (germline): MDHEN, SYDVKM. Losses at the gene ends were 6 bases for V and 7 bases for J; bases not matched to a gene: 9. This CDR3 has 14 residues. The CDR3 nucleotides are TGTGCCAGCAGGCCCGGAGGGACAGGGGAGGAGCAGTACTTC. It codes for CASRPGGTGEEQYF.

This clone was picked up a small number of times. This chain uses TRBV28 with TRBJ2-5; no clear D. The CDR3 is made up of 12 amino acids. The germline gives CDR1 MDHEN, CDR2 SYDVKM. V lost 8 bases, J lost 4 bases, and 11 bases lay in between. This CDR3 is CASSQRRETQYF. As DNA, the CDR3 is TGTGCCAGCTCTCAGCGTCGAGAGACCCAGTACTTC.

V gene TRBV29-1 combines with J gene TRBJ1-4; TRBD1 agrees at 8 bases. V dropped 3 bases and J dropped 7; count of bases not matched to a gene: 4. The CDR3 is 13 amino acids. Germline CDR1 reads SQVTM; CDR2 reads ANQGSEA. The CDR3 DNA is TGCAGCGTTGAGGTCAGGGGGCGTGAAAAACTGTTTTTT. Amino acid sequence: CSVEVRGREKLFF.

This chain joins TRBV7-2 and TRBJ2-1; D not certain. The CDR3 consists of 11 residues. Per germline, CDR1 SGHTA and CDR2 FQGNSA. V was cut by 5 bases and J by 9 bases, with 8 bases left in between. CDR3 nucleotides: TGTGCCAGCAGCGTAGACGGTGAGCAGTTCTTC. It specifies CASSVDGEQFF.

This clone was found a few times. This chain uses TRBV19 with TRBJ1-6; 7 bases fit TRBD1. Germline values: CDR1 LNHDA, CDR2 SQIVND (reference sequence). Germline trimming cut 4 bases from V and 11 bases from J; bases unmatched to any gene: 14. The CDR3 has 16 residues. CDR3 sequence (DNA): TGTGCCAGTAGTACCTTGACAGGGCCGTCTTACGCACCCCTCCACTTT. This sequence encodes CASSTLTGPSYAPLHF.

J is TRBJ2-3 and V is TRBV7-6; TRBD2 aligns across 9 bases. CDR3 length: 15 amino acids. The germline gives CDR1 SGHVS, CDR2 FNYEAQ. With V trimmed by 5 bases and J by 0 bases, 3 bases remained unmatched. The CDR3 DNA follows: TGTGCCAGCAGCATGACTAGCGGAAGCACAGATACGCAGTATTTT. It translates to CASSMTSGSTDTQYF.

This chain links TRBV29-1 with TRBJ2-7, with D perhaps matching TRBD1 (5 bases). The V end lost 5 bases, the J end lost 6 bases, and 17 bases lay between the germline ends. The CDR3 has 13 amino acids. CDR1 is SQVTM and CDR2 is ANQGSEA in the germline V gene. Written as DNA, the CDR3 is TGCAGCGTTTCGACAGCAGAAACTACCGAGCAGTACTTC. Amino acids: CSVSTAETTEQYF.

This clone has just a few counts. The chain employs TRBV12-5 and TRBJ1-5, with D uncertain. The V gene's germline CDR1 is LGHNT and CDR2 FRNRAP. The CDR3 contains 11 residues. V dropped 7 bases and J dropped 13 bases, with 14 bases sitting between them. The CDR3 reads CASETLKQQHF. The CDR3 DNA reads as TGTGCTAGTGAAACACTAAAGCAGCAGCATTTT.